This is a list of T cell receptor beta chains from one sample in a study of cytomegalovirus exposure and HLA in healthy donors. The data were produced by immunoSEQ multiplex PCR, yet TCRdb's version contains in-frame clones alone and is incomplete. The sample lists 250,000 to 300,000 clones; about 86% were seen once. Sequenced: PBMCs. These receptors all come from a woman aged 18-29 years in good health and CMV-seronegative. CDR3s include the opening cysteine and the closing phenylalanine or tryptophan. A D gene is named only where the DNA matches it firmly. The listing skips clone size in some rows; elsewhere it reads once, few, many or a size class.

v_call: TRBV19; j_call: TRBJ2-2; d_call: TRBD2; clone_size: NA; cdr3_aa: CASSVGLVRAGELFF; cdr3_nt: TGTGCCAGTAGTGTAGGACTAGTCCGGGCCGGGGAGCTGTTTTTT
v_call: TRBV4-1; j_call: TRBJ1-2; d_call: TRBD1; clone_size: NA; cdr3_aa: CASSQETGQGGSPHF; cdr3_nt: TGCGCCAGCAGCCAAGAGACGGGACAGGGGGGTTCCCCCCACTTC
v_call: TRBV30; j_call: TRBJ2-3; d_call: NA; clone_size: once; cdr3_aa: CAWSHTDTQYF; cdr3_nt: TGTGCCTGGTCCCACACAGATACGCAGTATTTT
v_call: TRBV28; j_call: TRBJ2-1; d_call: TRBD1; clone_size: NA; cdr3_aa: CATDRGGYNEQFF; cdr3_nt: TGTGCTACGGACAGGGGCGGCTACAATGAGCAGTTCTTC
v_call: TRBV27; j_call: TRBJ1-2; d_call: TRBD1; clone_size: NA; cdr3_aa: CASSWGQGYDGYTF; cdr3_nt: TGTGCCAGCAGTTGGGGACAGGGATATGATGGCTACACCTTC
v_call: TRBV11-2; j_call: TRBJ1-2; d_call: TRBD1; clone_size: NA; cdr3_aa: CASSLAGQGASYTF; cdr3_nt: TGTGCCAGCAGCTTAGCAGGACAGGGGGCGAGCTACACCTTC
v_call: TRBV10-3; j_call: TRBJ1-2; d_call: TRBD1; clone_size: NA; cdr3_aa: CASLGGQGSMAGYTF; cdr3_nt: TGTGCCAGCCTTGGGGGACAGGGATCAATGGCAGGCTACACCTTC
v_call: TRBV19; j_call: TRBJ1-2; d_call: TRBD1; clone_size: NA; cdr3_aa: CASSITGTASNYGYTF; cdr3_nt: TGTGCCAGTAGTATTACAGGGACAGCCTCCAACTATGGCTACACCTTC
v_call: TRBV29-1; j_call: TRBJ2-1; d_call: TRBD2; clone_size: NA; cdr3_aa: CSASDPGGSNEQFF; cdr3_nt: TGCAGCGCCTCCGATCCGGGCGGGAGTAATGAGCAGTTCTTC
v_call: TRBV7-2; j_call: TRBJ1-5; d_call: NA; clone_size: NA; cdr3_aa: CASSVGDFSNQPQHF; cdr3_nt: TGTGCCAGCAGCGTAGGGGACTTTAGCAATCAGCCCCAGCATTTT
v_call: TRBV7-2; j_call: TRBJ2-5; d_call: TRBD1; clone_size: NA; cdr3_aa: CASSFQGAETQYF; cdr3_nt: TGTGCCAGCAGCTTTCAGGGGGCGGAGACCCAGTACTTC
v_call: TRBV7-7; j_call: TRBJ2-7; d_call: NA; clone_size: NA; cdr3_aa: CASSLAGGEQYF; cdr3_nt: TGTGCCAGCAGCTTAGCGGGGGGTGAGCAGTACTTC
v_call: TRBV7-7; j_call: TRBJ2-2; d_call: NA; clone_size: NA; cdr3_aa: CATGRGRSGELFF; cdr3_nt: TGTGCCACCGGCAGGGGACGTTCCGGGGAGCTGTTTTTT
v_call: TRBV30; j_call: TRBJ2-3; d_call: NA; clone_size: NA; cdr3_aa: CAWSGAPDTQYF; cdr3_nt: TGTGCCTGGAGTGGGGCTCCAGATACGCAGTATTTT
v_call: TRBV9; j_call: TRBJ2-5; d_call: TRBD1; clone_size: NA; cdr3_aa: CASSATGGGETQYF; cdr3_nt: TGTGCCAGCAGCGCCACAGGGGGCGGAGAGACCCAGTACTTC
v_call: TRBV29-1; j_call: TRBJ2-7; d_call: NA; clone_size: NA; cdr3_aa: CSVETGSYEQYF; cdr3_nt: TGCAGCGTTGAAACAGGGAGCTACGAGCAGTACTTC